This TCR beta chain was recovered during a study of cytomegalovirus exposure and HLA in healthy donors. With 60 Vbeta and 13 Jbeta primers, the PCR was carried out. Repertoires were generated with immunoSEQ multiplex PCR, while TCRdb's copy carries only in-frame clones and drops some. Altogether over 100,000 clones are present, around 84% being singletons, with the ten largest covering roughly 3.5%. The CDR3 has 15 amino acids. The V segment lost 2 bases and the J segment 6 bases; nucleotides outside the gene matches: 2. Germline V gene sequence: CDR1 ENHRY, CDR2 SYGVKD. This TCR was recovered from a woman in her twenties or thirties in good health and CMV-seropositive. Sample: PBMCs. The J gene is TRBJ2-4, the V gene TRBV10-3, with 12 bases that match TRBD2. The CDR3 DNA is TGTGCCATCAGTGAGGGGGGACTAGCGGGAAACATTCAGTACTTC. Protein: CAISEGGLAGNIQYF.